The entry below gives a single TCR beta chain sequence along with its context. The sample comes from a study of blood T cell repertoires in COVID-19. Across the study: Italy, Spain and the United States were the sources of the convalescent and acute COVID-19 samples. Nucleic acid was either cDNA or gDNA, and it came from T cells, B-cell-depleted T cells, or PBMCs.

The assay was immunoSEQ multiplex PCR, and TCRdb's table has in-frame clones only and misses some. Found here are roughly 230,000 clones, around 83% of them singletons; the top ten hold around 6.3%. Participant reports of clinical history set cohort assignment. Within 2 weeks before study entry, exposed participants met a COVID-19 case. V gave up 7 bases and J gave up 4 bases, with 23 bases separating them. Germline CDR1 is LNHDA and CDR2 is SQIVND (reference sequence). There are 17 residues in the CDR3. The chain links TRBV19 to TRBJ1-5; D perhaps matches TRBD1 (5 bases). What was sequenced was PBMCs or T cells enriched from blood (not recorded which). This receptor was identified in a woman between 50 and 59 years old who had been exposed to COVID-19. The CDR3 region is CASKRGSAGSANQPQHF. The DNA of the CDR3 is TGTGCCAGTAAGAGGGGATCGGCGGGGAGTGCTAATCAGCCCCAGCATTTT.